This TCR beta chain came from a study of blood T cell repertoires in COVID-19. Study details: The samples span acute and convalescent COVID-19 from the United States, Italy and Spain.

Here immunoSEQ multiplex PCR was the method, and the copy in TCRdb shows in-frame clones only, minus some. The table records about 50,000 clones, 65% to 85% of them present only once. The sample holds one count of this clone. The specimen sequenced was peripheral blood. The sequence derives from a human donor in a cohort sampled during active COVID-19.

The CDR3 DNA reads TGCGCCAGCAGTCAACCTAGTGTCTTACAAGAGACCCAGTACTTC. Translated: CASSQPSVLQETQYF. V is TRBV23-1 and J is TRBJ2-5; D call uncertain. TRBV23-1 is classed as an ORF, of uncertain function. V dropped 2 bases and J dropped 2 bases, with 12 bases sitting between them. The CDR3 loop spans 15 amino acids.